The T cell receptor (beta chain) described here comes from a study of post-analysis software for immune sequencing data. Points from the study as a whole: Co-batched samples clustered tightly together by F measure. Compared with controls, patients had more of roughly five TRBV segments, including TRBV5-6, TRBV5-1 and TRBV20-1.

Included in the TCR beta cDNA libraries were unique molecular identifiers. MiXCR was run by TCRdb on the PCR reads, yielding one entry per CDR3 protein. This table holds some 450,000 distinct CDR3 sequences, approximately 45% found once. As concerns this clonotype: The antigen remains undetermined.

CDR3 size: 18 residues. CDR1 is SGHTA, CDR2 FQGTGA, per germline. The junction had 16 bases not matched to a gene; V was cut back by 1 base and J by 7 bases. This sequence originates from a girl under 18 with multiple sclerosis. This chain uses TRBV7-3 with TRBJ2-7, with TRBD2 matching 10 bases. Source material: blood. The CDR3 loop reads CASSLIRCGLADNNEQYF. CDR3 in DNA: TGTGCCAGCAGCTTAATTCGGTGTGGACTAGCGGATAACAATGAGCAGTACTTC.